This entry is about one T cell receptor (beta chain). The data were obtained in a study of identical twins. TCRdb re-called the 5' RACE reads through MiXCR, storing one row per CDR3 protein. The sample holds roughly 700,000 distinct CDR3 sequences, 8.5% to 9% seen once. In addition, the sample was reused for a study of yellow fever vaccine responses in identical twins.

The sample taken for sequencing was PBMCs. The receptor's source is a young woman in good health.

This chain's CDR3 is CASSERRKLNTGELFF. Written as DNA, the CDR3 is TGTGCCAGCAGCGAACGACGGAAGCTGAACACCGGGGAGCTGTTTTTT. The chain is built from TRBV21-1 and TRBJ2-2. TRBV21-1 is described as a pseudogene. The CDR3 loop spans 16 amino acids.